These T cell receptor beta chains were read from a single sample in a study of cytomegalovirus exposure and HLA in healthy donors. The protocol was immunoSEQ multiplex PCR, while the TCRdb copy is restricted to in-frame clones and leaves out a portion. Among over 150,000 clones listed, about four fifths were seen once. The sequenced sample consisted of PBMCs. These receptors were taken from a man in his fifties or sixties in good health and CMV-seronegative. The CDR3 runs from the conserved cysteine through the conserved F or W. A D gene is named only where the DNA matches it firmly. Clone size is stated in some rows and not others, as once, few, many or a class when expanded.

V	size	J	D	CDR3
TRBV5-4	once	TRBJ2-7	-	CASRTTGGGHEQYF
TRBV4-1	-	TRBJ2-7	-	CASSHLSGNEQYF
TRBV11-2	-	TRBJ2-5	TRBD2	CASSSTSGRALETQYF
TRBV7-3	once	TRBJ2-1	-	CASSLAGSSEQFF
TRBV7-3	-	TRBJ2-3	-	CASSLIGGASTDTQYF
TRBV5-3	-	TRBJ2-1	-	CARHPKPISYNEQFF
TRBV6-6	-	TRBJ1-4	TRBD1	CASSYQGQQNEKLFF
TRBV6-6	-	TRBJ2-3	-	CASTKGTFPDTQYF
TRBV7-2	once	TRBJ2-7	TRBD2	CASSLGTSGVYEQYF
TRBV29-1	once	TRBJ1-2	TRBD1	CSVDVQGAGYGYTF
TRBV7-2	-	TRBJ2-7	-	CASSFDFYEQYF
TRBV7-9	-	TRBJ2-5	-	CASSLARQAYHRETQYF
TRBV4-1	-	TRBJ1-1	TRBD1	CASRTGANTEAFF
TRBV19	once	TRBJ1-5	TRBD1	CASTMTGVGNQPQHF
TRBV6-1	-	TRBJ1-6	-	CASSEGNRGSPLHF
TRBV6-5	-	TRBJ2-3	-	CASSSPSGGGEDTQYF
TRBV9	-	TRBJ2-5	-	CASSIQGVQETQYF
TRBV28	-	TRBJ2-3	TRBD2	CKTSGSAYSTDTQYF
TRBV28	-	TRBJ1-5	TRBD1	CASSFRDRGSQPQHF
TRBV6-5	few	TRBJ1-1	-	CASSGNREAFF
TRBV23-1	once	TRBJ2-3	TRBD1	CASSQQGVADTQYF
TRBV7-9	-	TRBJ2-7	-	CASSSTVRRGGYEQYF
TRBV19	-	TRBJ2-3	-	CASSIARGGADTQYF
TRBV7-3	-	TRBJ2-1	-	CASSHRQGSNEQFF
TRBV19	-	TRBJ1-3	TRBD1	CASSMKRPGRGTGNTIYF
TRBV11-3	-	TRBJ1-4	TRBD1	CASSLGTGDSEKLFF
TRBV7-2	-	TRBJ2-7	TRBD2	CASSFWASGSTYEQYF
TRBV5-4	-	-	TRBD1	CASSSRQGRSYEQYF
TRBV7-2	few	TRBJ1-1	TRBD1	CASSPRQGRNTEAFF
TRBV19	-	TRBJ1-2	TRBD1	CASQSTRTGHGYTF
TRBV2	-	TRBJ2-1	-	CASTQVVRRNEQFF
TRBV19	-	TRBJ2-1	TRBD2	CASNPRAAGVTYNEQFF
TRBV4-3	-	TRBJ1-2	-	CASSLLHQSEVWGYTF
TRBV5-6	few	TRBJ2-5	-	CASSFMETQYF
TRBV7-3	few	TRBJ2-2	-	CASSLTPGLDTGELFF
TRBV18	few	TRBJ1-3	-	CASSPASISGNTIYF
TRBV28	-	TRBJ1-1	TRBD1	CASCPDRVFVNTEAFF
TRBV28	few	TRBJ1-2	-	CASSLPWQGGGYTF
TRBV4-1	-	TRBJ1-5	-	CASSQGQIGNQPQHF
TRBV7-3	-	TRBJ2-3	-	CASSPDRSTDTQYF
TRBV5-1	-	TRBJ1-4	-	CASSLTRAQGEKLFF
TRBV2	-	TRBJ2-3	-	CASSAWTGTDTQYF
TRBV19	-	TRBJ1-5	TRBD1	CASSMWRGHQPQHF
TRBV10-3	-	TRBJ2-5	-	CAISESSGRVVTQYF
TRBV6-5	-	TRBJ1-1	-	CATKPGQANTEAFF
TRBV7-3	-	TRBJ2-6	-	CASSSSPGANVLTF